The next 27 T cell receptor beta chains were all read from a single sample in a study of response to subunit inactivated influenza vaccine. TCRdb re-called the RT-PCR reads with MiXCR, one entry per CDR3 protein. The table shows 160,000 or so distinct CDR3 sequences, with 11% occurring only once. Sequenced material: non-naive T cells sorted from PBMCs, taken roughly 6 weeks after vaccination. These receptors originate from a middle-aged man who received an inactivated influenza vaccine.

This clonotype was detected many times. CDR3 protein: CASSYGLAFSYNEQFF. The DNA for the CDR3 is TGTGCCAGCAGCTACGGACTAGCTTTCTCCTACAATGAGCAGTTCTTC. This sequence joins TRBV7-9 and TRBJ2-1; 8 nucleotides line up with TRBD2. The germline V gene has CDR1 SEHNR and CDR2 FQNEAQ (reference sequence). J gave up 0 bases and V 4 bases, and 5 bases lay outside the gene matches. CDR3 length: 16 amino acids.

This clonotype was counted many times. The chain recombines TRBV19 with TRBJ2-1; D is perhaps TRBD2 (6 bases). Deletions cut 7 bases from V and 5 bases from J, with 15 bases between. Germline V CDR1 and CDR2: LNHDA, SQIVND (reference sequence). The CDR3 runs to 14 residues. CDR3 bases: TGTGCCAGTAAACCGCTAGCGACAAACAATGAGCAGTTCTTC. Its translation: CASKPLATNNEQFF.

This CDR3 is CSARQPGTGIYEQYF. CDR3 bases: TGCAGTGCTAGGCAACCGGGGACAGGAATCTACGAGCAGTACTTC. The rearrangement joins TRBV20-1 to TRBJ2-7; 8 positions agree with TRBD1. With 3 bases clipped from V and 3 bases from J, the junction kept 10 bases outside the gene matches. Per the germline V gene, CDR1 is DFQATT and CDR2 is SNEGSKA (reference sequence). The CDR3 loop spans 15 amino acids.

This clonotype turned up a few times. V usage is TRBV5-1 and J usage is TRBJ1-1; 8 bases line up with TRBD1. Germline trimming cut 4 bases from V and 4 bases from J; bases unmatched to any gene: 9. The germline V gene encodes CDR1 SGHRS and CDR2 YFSETQ. The CDR3 contains 15 residues. CDR3 coding DNA: TGCGCCAGCAGCAGGTCGGGTACAGGGGGCACTGAAGCTTTCTTT. Translated: CASSRSGTGGTEAFF. The full variable domain, in which reference TRBV5-1 and TRBJ1-1 provide the parts outside the CDR3, is KAGVTQTPRYLIKTRGQQVTLSCSPISGHRSVSWYQQTPGQGLQFLFEYFSETQRNKGNFPGRFSGRQFSNSRSEMNVSTLELGDSALYLCASSRSGTGGTEAFFGQGTRLTVV.

The V gene is TRBV4-3, the J gene TRBJ1-4; tentative D call: TRBD1 (5 bases). The V gene's germline CDR1 is LGHNA and CDR2 YSLEER. The CDR3 length is 15 residues. Between the trimmed V and J ends, which lost 0 bases and 2 bases, there was a span of 7 bases. CDR3: CASSQDRQTNEKLFF. The CDR3 DNA is TGCGCCAGCAGCCAAGATCGACAGACTAATGAAAAACTGTTTTTT.

This clonotype was recorded at least ten times. CDR3 sequence (DNA): TGCGCCAGCAGCCAAGCTCAGGGATATCAGCCCCAGCATTTT. The encoded protein is CASSQAQGYQPQHF. The gene calls are TRBV4-1 and TRBJ1-5, with D possibly TRBD1 on 5 matching bases. The V gene's germline CDR1 is MGHRA and CDR2 YSYEKL. V lost 1 base and J lost 5, with 9 bases in between. The length of the CDR3 is 14 residues.

In its sample, this clonotype was seen a few times. V gene TRBV20-1 combines with J gene TRBJ2-7, with TRBD1 as a possible D gene (6 bases). The CDR3 extends over 14 amino acids. Looked up from germline, CDR1 is DFQATT and CDR2 is SNEGSKA (reference sequence). Trimming stripped 3 bases from V and 5 bases from J, with 17 bases between. The CDR3 bases are TGCAGTGCTAGGGACCCCAGGGGTTCCGACGAGCAGTACTTC. It encodes CSARDPRGSDEQYF.

This clonotype was picked up a small number of times. CDR3 DNA sequence: TGTGCCAGCAGAGAACCCGGCAAGGAGACCCAGTACTTC. The encoded protein is CASREPGKETQYF. The rearrangement links TRBV25-1 to TRBJ2-5; D is ambiguous. Per germline, CDR1 MGHDK and CDR2 SYGVNS. The CDR3 length is 13 residues. V was cut by 6 bases and J by 5 bases, with 13 bases left in between.

This chain uses TRBV19 with TRBJ2-1; D possibly matches TRBD1 or TRBD2 (7 bases each). The germline V gene encodes CDR1 LNHDA and CDR2 SQIVND (reference sequence). The V end was cut by 6 bases, the J end by 9 bases, with 15 bases between. The CDR3 has 13 amino acids. The CDR3 region has the DNA TGTGCCAGTAGCATCGACAGGGAGGGTGAGCAGTTCTTC. Translated: CASSIDREGEQFF.

The V call is TRBV24-1, the J call TRBJ2-2; no definite D call. CDR1 and CDR2 from the germline V gene are KGHDR and SFDVKD. V shed 0 bases and J shed 4 bases, with 14 bases lying between them. The CDR3 length is 17 residues. DNA of the CDR3: TGTGCCACCAGTGATTTGGCCCTCCCTACTTCCACCGGGGAGCTGTTTTTT. This translates into CATSDLALPTSTGELFF.

The genes are TRBV20-1 and TRBJ2-7; D is possibly TRBD2 (6 bases). The V and J ends lost 5 bases and 0 bases respectively, with 8 bases between them. Germline CDR1 DFQATT, CDR2 SNEGSKA (reference sequence). The CDR3 runs to 12 residues. This chain's CDR3 is CSASEGSYEQYF. The CDR3, as DNA: TGCAGTGCTTCGGAGGGCTCCTACGAGCAGTACTTC.

This clonotype was detected a few times. The rearrangement uses TRBV14 and TRBJ2-7; D may be TRBD1 or TRBD2 (5 bases each). Germline V gives CDR1 SGHDN, CDR2 FVKESK. Trimming shortened V by 5 bases and J by 2 bases, and 16 bases separated the two germline ends. The CDR3 runs 15 residues. The DNA for the CDR3 is TGTGCCAGCAGCGCGACGGGACGATACCCCTACGAGCAGTACTTC. It encodes CASSATGRYPYEQYF.

The chain combines TRBV4-3 with TRBJ2-7, with D perhaps TRBD1 or TRBD2 (5 bases each). The CDR3 consists of 13 residues. Per germline, CDR1 LGHNA and CDR2 YSLEER. The ends were cut back, 0 bases at V and 6 bases at J, with 9 bases in the middle. In nucleotides, the CDR3 is TGCGCCAGCAGCCAAGATTCTGGGGGCGAGCAGTACTTC. This translates into CASSQDSGGEQYF.

This clonotype turned up a few times. The chain combines TRBV29-1 with TRBJ2-1; 15 positions match TRBD2. J lost 9 bases, V lost 3 bases, and 3 bases had no gene match. CDR3 size: 14 residues. The germline CDR1 and CDR2 sequences are SQVTM and ANQGSEA. The CDR3: CSVEAGLAGGEQFF. The CDR3 DNA follows: TGCAGCGTTGAGGCGGGACTAGCGGGAGGTGAGCAGTTCTTC.

This rearrangement joins TRBV18 to TRBJ1-2; D uncertain. CDR1 is KGHSH and CDR2 is LQKENI in the germline V gene. The germline V and J ends were trimmed by 3 bases and 2 bases, with 7 bases remaining between them. The CDR3 has 13 residues. In DNA form, the CDR3 reads TGTGCCAGCTCACCCTCAGCCAACTATGGCTACACCTTC. It yields the protein CASSPSANYGYTF. The entire variable domain, with the rest obtained from reference TRBV18 and TRBJ1-2, is as follows: NAGVMQNPRHLVRRRGQEARLRCSPMKGHSHVYWYRQLPEEGLKFMVYLQKENIIDESGMPKERFSAEFPKEGPSILRIQQVVRGDSAAYFCASSPSANYGYTFGSGTRLTVV.

This clonotype was found a few times. The chain carries TRBV28 and TRBJ2-5, with 7 bases identical to TRBD2. This CDR3 spans 15 amino acids. V shed 6 bases and J 2 bases; nucleotides not matched to a gene: 9. Germline CDR1 reads MDHEN; CDR2 reads SYDVKM. Here the CDR3 reads CASSLDSGRQETQYF. CDR3 DNA: TGTGCCAGCAGCCTTGATAGCGGGCGACAAGAGACCCAGTACTTC.

The chain carries TRBV4-3 and TRBJ2-7; 7 bases align to TRBD1. V lost 2 bases and J lost 9; bases outside the gene matches: 13. CDR1 is LGHNA and CDR2 is YSLEER in the germline V gene. The CDR3 consists of 15 residues. The CDR3 DNA follows: TGCGCCAGCAGCCAAAATACTCGGACAGGTGCTGGGCAGTACTTC. It codes for CASSQNTRTGAGQYF.

This chain links TRBV7-9 with TRBJ1-1; possibly TRBD1 for D (5 bases). CDR1 is SEHNR and CDR2 is FQNEAQ in the germline V gene (reference sequence). CDR3 length: 15 residues. Trimming stripped 1 base from V and 0 bases from J, with 9 bases between. Here the CDR3 reads CASSLVRGLNTEAFF. The CDR3 DNA is TGTGCCAGCAGCTTAGTTAGGGGTCTGAACACTGAAGCTTTCTTT.

In its sample, this clonotype was seen a few times. V usage is TRBV20-1 and J usage is TRBJ2-7; D is possibly TRBD2 (5 bases). Looked up from germline, CDR1 is DFQATT and CDR2 is SNEGSKA (reference sequence). Trimming shortened V by 7 bases and J by 0 bases, and 22 bases separated the two germline ends. CDR3 length: 16 residues. DNA of the CDR3: TGCAGTGACCTGAAACTAGATACGGGGAGCTCCTACGAGCAGTACTTC. It codes for CSDLKLDTGSSYEQYF.

This clonotype was seen a few times. The V and J genes are TRBV24-1 and TRBJ2-1; 7 nucleotides match TRBD2. V lost 0 bases to trimming and J lost 5 bases; unmatched junction nucleotides: 9. CDR1 KGHDR and CDR2 SFDVKD come from the germline V gene. This CDR3 is built from 17 residues. In nucleotides, the CDR3 is TGTGCCACCAGTGATTTGCGTGGGGGGGGAGCAAACAATGAGCAGTTCTTC. This sequence encodes CATSDLRGGGANNEQFF.

This sequence joins TRBV20-1 and TRBJ2-7, with D possibly TRBD2 on 6 matching bases. V gave up 0 bases and J gave up 3 bases, with 12 bases separating them. The CDR3 runs to 14 residues. Germline V gene sequence: CDR1 DFQATT, CDR2 SNEGSKA (reference sequence). CDR3 DNA sequence: TGCAGTGCTAGAGATACTAGCTTGGGCTACGAGCAGTACTTC. Its protein is CSARDTSLGYEQYF.

There are many counts of this clonotype. The genes are TRBV7-2 and TRBJ2-7; the D is unclear. The V gene's germline CDR1 is SGHTA and CDR2 FQGNSA. With 7 bases removed from V and 7 bases from J, the gap between germline ends came to 20 bases. The CDR3 loop spans 14 amino acids. DNA of the CDR3: TGTGCCAGCACCTCCTCTCTTAAGCCTCGTGAGCAGTACTTC. Protein product: CASTSSLKPREQYF.

The chain carries TRBV11-1 and TRBJ2-7; 8 nucleotides align to TRBD1. The CDR3 consists of 15 residues. V gave up 1 base and J gave up 2 bases; unmatched junction bases: 4. Germline CDR1 is SGHAT and CDR2 is FQDESV (reference sequence). The CDR3 nucleotides are TGTGCCAGCAGCTTAGTCGGACAGGGACCCTACGAGCAGTACTTC. This translates into CASSLVGQGPYEQYF.

This rearrangement joins TRBV5-8 to TRBJ2-4; 7 bases match TRBD1. The CDR3 has 12 amino acids. V gave up 7 bases and J gave up 15 bases; unmatched junction bases: 13. Germline assignment: CDR1 SGHTS and CDR2 YDEGEE. This chain's CDR3 is CASSLADRLGYF. CDR3 in DNA: TGTGCCAGCTCCCTCGCGGACAGGTTGGGGTACTTC.

This rearrangement joins TRBV15 to TRBJ2-1, with D perhaps TRBD2 (5 bases). The germline V gene has CDR1 LNHNV and CDR2 YYDKDF (reference sequence). The CDR3 totals 15 residues. The ends were cut back, 3 bases at V and 0 bases at J, with 9 bases in the middle. For the CDR3, the DNA is TGTGCCACCAGCAGCCGGGGTAGCTCCTACAATGAGCAGTTCTTC. It is translated as CATSSRGSSYNEQFF. Complete variable domain (other parts from reference TRBV15 and TRBJ2-1): DAMVIQNPRYQVTQFGKPVTLSCSQTLNHNVMYWYQQKSSQAPKLLFHYYDKDFNNEADTPDNFQSRRPNTSFCFLDIRSPGLGDTAMYLCATSSRGSSYNEQFFGPGTRLTVL.

Only a few counts were recorded for this clonotype. J is TRBJ2-1 and V is TRBV6-5; TRBD2 agrees at 10 bases. The CDR3 has 18 amino acids. Germline loops: CDR1 MNHEY, CDR2 SVGAGI. Unmatched junction bases numbered 10, after V lost 2 bases and J lost 3 bases. The CDR3 DNA reads TGTGCCAGCAGTTACCCGGCTAGCGGGAGTTTGGGCTACAATGAGCAGTTCTTC. The encoded protein is CASSYPASGSLGYNEQFF.

This clonotype has just a few counts. V is TRBV12-3 or TRBV12-4 and J is TRBJ1-1; 7 bases are a match to TRBD1. J was trimmed by 7 bases and V by 5 bases; bases with no gene match: 4. This CDR3 is 12 amino acids long. In DNA form, the CDR3 reads TGTGCCAGCAGTCCCGGGACAGTTGAAGCTTTCTTT. Its translation is CASSPGTVEAFF.